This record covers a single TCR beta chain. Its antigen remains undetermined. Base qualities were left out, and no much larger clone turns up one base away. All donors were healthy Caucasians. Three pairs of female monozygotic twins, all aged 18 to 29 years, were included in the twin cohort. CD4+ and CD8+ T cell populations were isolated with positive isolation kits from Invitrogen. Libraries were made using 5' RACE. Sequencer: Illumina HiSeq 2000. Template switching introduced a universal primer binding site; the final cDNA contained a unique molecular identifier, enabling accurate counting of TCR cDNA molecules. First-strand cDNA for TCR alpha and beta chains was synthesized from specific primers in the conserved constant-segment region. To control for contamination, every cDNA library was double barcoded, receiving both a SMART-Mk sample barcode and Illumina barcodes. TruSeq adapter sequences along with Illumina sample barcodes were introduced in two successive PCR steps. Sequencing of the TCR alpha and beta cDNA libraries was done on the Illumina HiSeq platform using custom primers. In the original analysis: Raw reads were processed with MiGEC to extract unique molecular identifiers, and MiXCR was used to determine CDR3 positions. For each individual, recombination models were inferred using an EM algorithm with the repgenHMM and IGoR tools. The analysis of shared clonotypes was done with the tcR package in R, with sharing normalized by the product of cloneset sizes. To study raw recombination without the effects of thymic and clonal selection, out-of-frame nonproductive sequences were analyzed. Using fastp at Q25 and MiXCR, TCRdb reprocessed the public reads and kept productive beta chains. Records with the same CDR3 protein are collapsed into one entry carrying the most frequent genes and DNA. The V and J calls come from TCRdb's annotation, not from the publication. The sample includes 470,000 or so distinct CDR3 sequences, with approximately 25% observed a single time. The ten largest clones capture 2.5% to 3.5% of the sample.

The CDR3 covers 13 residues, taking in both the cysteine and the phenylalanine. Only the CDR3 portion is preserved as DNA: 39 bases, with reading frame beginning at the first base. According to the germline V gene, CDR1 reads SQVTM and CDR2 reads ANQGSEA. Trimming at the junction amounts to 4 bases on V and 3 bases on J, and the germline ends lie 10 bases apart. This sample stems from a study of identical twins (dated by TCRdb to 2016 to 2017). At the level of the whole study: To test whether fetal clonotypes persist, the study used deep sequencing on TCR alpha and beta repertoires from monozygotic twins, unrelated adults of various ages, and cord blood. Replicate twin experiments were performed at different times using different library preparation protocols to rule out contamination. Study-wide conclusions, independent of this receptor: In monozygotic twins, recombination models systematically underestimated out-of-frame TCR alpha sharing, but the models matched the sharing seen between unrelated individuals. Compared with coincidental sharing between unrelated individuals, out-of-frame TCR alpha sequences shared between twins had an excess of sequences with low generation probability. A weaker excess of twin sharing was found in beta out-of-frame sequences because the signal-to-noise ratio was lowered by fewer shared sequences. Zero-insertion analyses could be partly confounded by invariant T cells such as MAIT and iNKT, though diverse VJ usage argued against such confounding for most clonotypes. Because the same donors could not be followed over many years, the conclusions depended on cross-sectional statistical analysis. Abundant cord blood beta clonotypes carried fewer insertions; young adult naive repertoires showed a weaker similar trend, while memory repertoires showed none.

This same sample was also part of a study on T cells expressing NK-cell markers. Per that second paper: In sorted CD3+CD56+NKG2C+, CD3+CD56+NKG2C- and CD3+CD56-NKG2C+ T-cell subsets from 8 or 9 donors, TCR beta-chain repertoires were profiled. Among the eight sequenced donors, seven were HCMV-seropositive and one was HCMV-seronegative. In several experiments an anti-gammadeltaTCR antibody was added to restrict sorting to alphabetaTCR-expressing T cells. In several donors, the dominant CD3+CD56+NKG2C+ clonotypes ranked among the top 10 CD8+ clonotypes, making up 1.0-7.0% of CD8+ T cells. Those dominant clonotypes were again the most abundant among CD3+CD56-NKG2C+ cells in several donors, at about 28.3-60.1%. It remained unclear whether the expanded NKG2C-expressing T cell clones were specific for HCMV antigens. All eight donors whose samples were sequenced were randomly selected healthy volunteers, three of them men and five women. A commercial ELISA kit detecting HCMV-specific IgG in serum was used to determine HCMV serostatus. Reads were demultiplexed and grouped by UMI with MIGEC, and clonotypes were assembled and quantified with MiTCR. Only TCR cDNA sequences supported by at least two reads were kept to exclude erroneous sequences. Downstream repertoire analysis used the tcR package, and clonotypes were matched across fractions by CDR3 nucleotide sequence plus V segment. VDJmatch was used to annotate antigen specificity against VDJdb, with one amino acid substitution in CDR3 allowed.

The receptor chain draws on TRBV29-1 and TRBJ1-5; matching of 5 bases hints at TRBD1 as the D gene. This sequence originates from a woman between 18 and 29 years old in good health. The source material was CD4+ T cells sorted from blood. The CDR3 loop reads CSVGRGYNQPQHF. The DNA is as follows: TGCAGCGTTGGAAGGGGATACAATCAGCCCCAGCATTTT.